This T cell receptor (beta chain) comes out of a study of T cells in Graves' hyperthyroidism and ophthalmopathy (dated by TCRdb to between 2017 and 2020). For the study in its entirety: To identify distinguishing TCR V-J signatures, a discovery cohort of around 100 patients was used, comprising 40 to 45 with Graves' ophthalmopathy and about 59 with stable Graves' hyperthyroidism. Following sampling, methimazole starting at 30 mg daily was given to hyperthyroidism patients, and high-dose intravenous methylprednisolone was given to ophthalmopathy patients. The paper reports TCR Vbeta CDR3 sequencing of over 120 peripheral blood samples: 40 or so ophthalmopathy, roughly 80 hyperthyroidism and approximately 17 progressor patients. The roughly 91 discovery patients were randomly divided into training and test sets at a 7:3 ratio. Whether ophthalmopathy could be predicted prospectively was tested in an independent validation cohort made up of about 20 hyperthyroidism patients plus 17 patients who later progressed to ophthalmopathy. Thyroid tissue and blood T-cell repertoires from several Graves' hyperthyroidism patients were also compared in the study.

The TCR beta CDR3 regions were amplified from the RNA transcripts. The first round of RT-PCR for the TCR CDR3 was performed with the HTBI primer set and the Qiagen OneStep RT-PCR kit. A second multiplex PCR round built the libraries, followed by size selection and purification. Libraries were sequenced paired-end with 100 bp reads on an Illumina HiSeq2000. The authors processed their data as follows. SOAPnuke was used to process the raw data, removing reads that contained adapters or uncalled bases, had a mean Phred below 15, or lacked an exact match to the constant primer or identifier. COPE v1.2.5 was used to merge the high-quality paired reads, and each unique nucleotide sequence was defined as a clonotype. MiTCR v1.1 was used to align the clonotypes against IMGT TRBV, TRBD and TRBJ reference segments. The analysis included only V-J combinations with a frequency above 0.0001, which together covered 98% to 99.2% of the repertoires. The TCS score was defined as the ratio of F50 (clonal expansion) to E x V (chaos), calculated using BLOSUM62-based TCRdist between CDR3 peptides within each V-J. Welch's t-statistics and random forest reduced 500 to 650 V-J features to about 12, which were used in a naive Bayes classifier (R e1071). Thyroid-blood repertoire similarity was quantified with the Morisita-Horn index. TCRdb redid the processing of the public reads, applying fastp at Q25 and MiXCR, and retained in-frame beta chains. A single entry per CDR3 protein holds the most common genes and DNA from its merged rows. TCRdb's processing, not the authors' own work, is the source of the V and J calls. This sample lists 600,000 to 700,000 distinct CDR3 sequences; 45% were detected once. The top ten constitute less than 9.5% of the sample.

Any patient with an uncontrolled infection, another autoimmune disease, pregnancy or lactation was excluded. Clinical symptoms, serum thyroxine and TRAb, thyroid ultrasound, and orbital computed tomography formed the basis for the diagnoses. Total RNA was extracted using Trizol reagent, and RNA quality was assessed on an Agilent 2100 Bioanalyzer. This clonotype appeared a single time. Its antigen is still unknown. The record has no base qualities; no much larger clone is one base away. One read alone makes for weak evidence. CDR1 and CDR2 are drawn from the germline V gene (reference sequence): SEHNR, FQNEAQ. The CDR3 runs 13 residues from the cysteine to the phenylalanine. Just CDR3 DNA is preserved here, 39 bases in frame from base 1. At the junction V is shortened by 5 bases and J by 7 bases, with 14 bases in between. Results and caveats for the whole study, not just this receptor: In validation, the model predicted progression to ophthalmopathy a median of around six months before onset, with roughly 70% sensitivity and 72.22% specificity. No statistical method was used to fix the sample size in advance, and group allocation was not hidden from the investigators. Most expanded thyroid clonotypes (frequency above 0.001) were also detected in blood, suggesting blood repertoires may reflect thyroid immune responses. A 13 V-J signature model separated ophthalmopathy from stable hyperthyroidism, with around 88% sensitivity and about 81% specificity in cross-validation and 80%/75% in testing.

Input material: peripheral blood or thyroid tissue (not recorded which). The receptor was isolated from an adult man with Graves' disease, either hyperthyroidism or ophthalmopathy (not recorded which). The chain links TRBV7-9 with TRBJ2-5, and possibly TRBD2, on 5 matching bases. This receptor has the CDR3 CASSRRRRGTQYF. The bases read TGTGCCAGCAGCCGCAGGAGGAGAGGGACCCAGTACTTC.